This TCR beta chain was recovered during a study of a mutant IDH1 vaccine in newly diagnosed glioma. Sample time point: baseline, week 1 (first vaccination visit). The treatment here: pre-vaccination baseline after standard-of-care therapy. Those who donated had recent WHO grade 3 or 4 IDH1-mutant, ATRX-lost astrocytomas. Study-level results: Detectable vaccine-induced immune responses arose in almost 95% of patients.

A remark on this clone: Antigen specificity is unknown.

Looked up from germline, CDR1 is SGHNT and CDR2 is YYREEE (reference sequence). The V gene end was trimmed by 4 bases and the J gene end by 6 bases; junction bases not matched to a gene: 4. This CDR3 region has 15 residues. TCRdb's copy holds only in-frame clones and misses some; the assay was immunoSEQ multiplex PCR. The data show nearly 15,000 clones, 80% to 90% seen once. The sequencing used PBMCs, collected from a glioma patient treated with radiotherapy, temozolomide or both. The genes are TRBV5-4 and TRBJ2-1; 13 nucleotides align to TRBD2. The receptor's source is a woman aged 40-49 years with glioma. Some clones in this sample may be carry-over from other donors' samples. The CDR3 DNA reads TGTGCCAGCAGCCCCAGGACTAGCGGGAGCAATGAGCAGTTCTTC. Encoded protein: CASSPRTSGSNEQFF.